The 18 T cell receptor beta chains listed next were all sequenced from one sample in a study of cytomegalovirus exposure and HLA in healthy donors. 60 Vbeta and 13 Jbeta primers were used in PCR. Sequenced by immunoSEQ multiplex PCR; TCRdb stores in-frame clones only, minus some. Here the sample spans under 200,000 clones, about 81% being singletons. Sequenced sample: PBMCs. These receptors were taken from a woman aged 45-65 years in good health and CMV-seropositive.

The rearrangement joins TRBV6-1 to TRBJ1-4; 7 positions match TRBD1. V lost 8 bases and J lost 8; bases outside the gene matches: 11. This CDR3 region has 14 residues. In germline, CDR1 is MNHNS, CDR2 SASEGT. The CDR3 DNA reads TGTGCCAGCTACGCAAGGGGGCAGAACGAAAAACTGTTTTTT. This translates into CASYARGQNEKLFF.

This chain connects TRBV5-6 to TRBJ1-2, with D possibly matching TRBD1 (6 bases). The CDR3 contains 12 residues. Germline V gene data show CDR1 as SGHDT and CDR2 as YYEEEE. Trimming took 7 bases from V and 7 from J, leaving 14 bases between them. The DNA for the CDR3 is TGTGCCAGCGGAAAACAGGGATTTGGCTACACCTTC. Translated, it gives CASGKQGFGYTF.

This chain connects TRBV2 to TRBJ1-1, with 7 bases identical to TRBD1. V was pared by 8 bases and J by 6 bases, with 12 bases of the junction left unmatched. Germline CDR1 reads SNHLY; CDR2 reads FYNNEI. The CDR3 has 14 residues. CDR3 DNA: TGTGCCAGCGCTGACCTCCGGGACAGCTCTGAAGCTTTCTTT. Translation: CASADLRDSSEAFF.

A remark on this clone: This same CDR3 is encoded by further DNA sequences in the sample. The chain has TRBV5-1 and TRBJ1-3; D is unclear. The CDR3 runs 14 residues. Per germline, CDR1 SGHRS and CDR2 YFSETQ. The V and J ends lost 3 bases and 0 bases respectively, with 7 bases between them. CDR3 region: CASSSEGSGNTIYF. The CDR3 bases are TGCGCCAGCAGCTCTGAGGGCTCTGGAAACACCATATATTTT. Full variable domain (rest looked up from reference TRBV5-1 and TRBJ1-3): KAGVTQTPRYLIKTRGQQVTLSCSPISGHRSVSWYQQTPGQGLQFLFEYFSETQRNKGNFPGRFSGRQFSNSRSEMNVSTLELGDSALYLCASSSEGSGNTIYFGEGSWLTVV.

This chain joins TRBV5-1 and TRBJ2-1; D perhaps matches TRBD1 (5 bases). Trimming took 6 bases from V and 9 from J, leaving 22 bases between them. This CDR3 has 15 residues. Germline loops: CDR1 SGHRS, CDR2 YFSETQ. The chain's CDR3 is CASTSWSTVGGEQFF. Here the CDR3 DNA reads TGCGCCAGCACCTCTTGGTCGACAGTCGGCGGTGAGCAGTTCTTC.

This clone was counted only a few times. J is TRBJ2-3 and V is TRBV18; 7 nucleotides align to TRBD2. V lost 4 bases, J lost 3 bases, and 7 bases stayed unmatched. There are 15 residues in the CDR3. Germline loops: CDR1 KGHSH, CDR2 LQKENI. CDR3 in amino acids: CASSLIAGPTDTQYF. The CDR3 region has the DNA TGTGCCAGCTCACTGATAGCGGGCCCAACAGATACGCAGTATTTT.

This chain links TRBV25-1 with TRBJ2-3; 10 bases agree with TRBD2. The trim removed 6 bases at V and 6 bases at J, leaving 3 bases unmatched. The CDR3 runs to 13 residues. Germline loops: CDR1 MGHDK, CDR2 SYGVNS. For the CDR3, the DNA is TGTGCCAGCAGAGCGGGGGGGCAGGATACGCAGTATTTT. It specifies CASRAGGQDTQYF.

This chain connects TRBV19 to TRBJ1-6; D is ambiguous. V lost 6 bases and J lost 5, with 11 bases in between. Germline CDR1 is LNHDA and CDR2 is SQIVND (reference sequence). The CDR3 has 14 amino acids. In nucleotides, the CDR3 is TGTGCCAGTAGAGTTGGGAGGGATAATTCACCCCTCCACTTT. It translates to CASRVGRDNSPLHF. The whole variable domain, remainder taken from reference TRBV19 and TRBJ1-6, is DGGITQSPKYLFRKEGQNVTLSCEQNLNHDAMYWYRQDPGQGLRLIYYSQIVNDFQKGDIAEGYSVSREKKESFPLTVTSAQKNPTAFYLCASRVGRDNSPLHFGNGTRLTVT.

The chain couples TRBV5-6 to TRBJ2-6; 7 nucleotides match TRBD1. The CDR3 is 16 residues long. CDR1 is SGHDT, CDR2 YYEEEE, per germline. The V and J ends lost 4 bases and 0 bases, in that order; junction bases with no gene match: 4. The CDR3 loop is CASSRDSHSGANVLTF. The DNA for the CDR3 is TGTGCCAGCAGCCGGGACAGCCACTCTGGGGCCAACGTCCTGACTTTC.

On this clone: The junction differs from germline at one of its ends, possibly a read error. This sequence joins TRBV7-3 and TRBJ1-1; the D is unclear. CDR1 and CDR2 from the germline V gene are SGHTA and FQGTGA. This CDR3 has 13 amino acids. CDR3 region: CASNLIENTEAFF. Written as DNA, the CDR3 is TGTGCCAGCAACTTAATAGAGAACACTGAAGCTTTCTTT.

The chain employs TRBV2 and TRBJ2-5; possible D gene TRBD2, 5 bases. The closer fit of TRBJ2-7 to the DNA end suggests the J call may be wrong. The CDR3 sequence is 14 residues long. The germline gives CDR1 SNHLY, CDR2 FYNNEI. The CDR3 nucleotides are TGTGCCAGCAGTGATTCTCTGAGTAGCGACGAGCAGTACTTC. It encodes CASSDSLSSDEQYF.

The V and J genes are TRBV27 and TRBJ1-2, with 8 bases lining up with TRBD1. This CDR3 spans 13 amino acids. V lost 11 bases, J lost 7 bases, and 12 bases stayed unmatched. The germline CDR1 and CDR2 sequences are MNHEY and SMNVEV (reference sequence). The CDR3 sequence: CAVRRQGAGGYTF. The CDR3 region has the DNA TGTGCCGTGAGAAGGCAGGGGGCAGGTGGCTACACCTTC.

The rearrangement links TRBV5-1 to TRBJ2-7, with 12 bases lining up with TRBD1. Germline V gene sequence: CDR1 SGHRS, CDR2 YFSETQ. The CDR3 consists of 14 residues. The J segment lost 6 bases and the V segment lost 4 bases, leaving 5 bases of the junction unmatched. The CDR3 DNA reads TGCGCCAGCAGCCCCGGGACAGGGGGCGCCGAGCAGTACTTC. As protein: CASSPGTGGAEQYF.

The CDR3 spells CASSQDPGDRAPLHF. In nucleotides, the CDR3 is TGCGCCAGCAGCCAAGATCCGGGGGACCGGGCACCCCTCCACTTT. The V call is TRBV4-1, the J call TRBJ1-6; perhaps TRBD1 as D (5 bases). The germline V gene encodes CDR1 MGHRA and CDR2 YSYEKL. V lost 0 bases and J 11 bases, leaving 14 bases between the germline ends. CDR3 size: 15 residues.

Only one count was recorded for this clone. V usage is TRBV19 and J usage is TRBJ1-2; D remains ambiguous. Germline V gene lookup returns CDR1 LNHDA and CDR2 SQIVND (reference sequence). V was shortened by 3 bases and J by 1 base, with 15 bases between the two germline ends. The CDR3 spans 16 residues. Written as DNA, the CDR3 is TGTGCCAGTAGTATTTTAAGCTCCCGCGATAACTATGGCTACACCTTC. Residues: CASSILSSRDNYGYTF.

This chain connects TRBV2 to TRBJ2-1; 12 nucleotides align to TRBD1. V lost 6 bases, J lost 8 bases, and 5 bases stayed unmatched. From germline, CDR1 is SNHLY and CDR2 FYNNEI. This CDR3 comprises 14 residues. CDR3 nucleotide sequence: TGTGCCAGCAGGGAGGGACAGGGGGCGCATGAGCAGTTCTTC. Encoded protein: CASREGQGAHEQFF.

V usage is TRBV5-1 and J usage is TRBJ2-2; 9 nucleotides match TRBD2. J was trimmed by 1 base and V by 4 bases; bases with no gene match: 8. The CDR3 totals 17 residues. In germline, CDR1 is SGHRS, CDR2 YFSETQ. The CDR3 nucleotides are TGCGCCAGCAGCCCGGGGCTAGCGGGGAAGAACACCGGGGAGCTGTTTTTT. It yields the protein CASSPGLAGKNTGELFF.

The rearrangement joins TRBV15 to TRBJ2-5; D is undetermined. CDR3 length: 13 amino acids. Germline CDR1 is LNHNV and CDR2 is YYDKDF (reference sequence). Trimming stripped 0 bases from V and 2 bases from J, with 4 bases between. CDR3 sequence reads: CATSRDPQETQYF. The CDR3 DNA is TGTGCCACCAGCAGAGACCCACAAGAGACCCAGTACTTC.